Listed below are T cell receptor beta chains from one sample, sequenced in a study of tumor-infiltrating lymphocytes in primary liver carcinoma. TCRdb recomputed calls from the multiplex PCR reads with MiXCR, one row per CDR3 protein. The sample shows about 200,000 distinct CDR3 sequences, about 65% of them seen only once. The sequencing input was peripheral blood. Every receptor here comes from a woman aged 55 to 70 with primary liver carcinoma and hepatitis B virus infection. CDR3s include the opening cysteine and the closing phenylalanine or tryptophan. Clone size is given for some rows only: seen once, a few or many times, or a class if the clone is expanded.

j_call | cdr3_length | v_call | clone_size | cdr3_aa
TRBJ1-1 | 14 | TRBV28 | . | CASSRDTINTEAFF
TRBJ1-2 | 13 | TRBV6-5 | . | CASRSGTDCGYTF
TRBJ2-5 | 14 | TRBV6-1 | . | CTSSPGPWRETQYF
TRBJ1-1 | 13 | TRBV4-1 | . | CASSPSGGAEAFF
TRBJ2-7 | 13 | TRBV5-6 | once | CASSLGQTYKQYF
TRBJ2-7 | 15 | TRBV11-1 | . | CPSSSKGQGAYGQYF
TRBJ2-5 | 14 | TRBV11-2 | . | CASSHLEGKRSLYF
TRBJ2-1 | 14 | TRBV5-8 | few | CASSVVIVRNEQFF
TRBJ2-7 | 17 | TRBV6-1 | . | CASSETILDSRTYEQYF
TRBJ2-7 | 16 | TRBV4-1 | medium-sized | CASSQDAYGDTYEQYF
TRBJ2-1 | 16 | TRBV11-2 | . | CASSLYQGTNYNEQFF
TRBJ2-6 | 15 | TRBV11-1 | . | CASNQRGSGANVLTF
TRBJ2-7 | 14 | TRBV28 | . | CASSLRSILYEQYF
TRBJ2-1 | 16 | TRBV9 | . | CTSSVFVGASYNEQFF
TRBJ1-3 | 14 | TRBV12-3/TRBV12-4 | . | CASSFGETGNTIHF
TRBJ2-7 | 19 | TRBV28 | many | CASSSTGGHQPGRLYEQYF
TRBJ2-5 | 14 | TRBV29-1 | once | CSVGAGSGVGTQYF
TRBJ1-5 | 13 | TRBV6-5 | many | CASSYNSNQPQHF
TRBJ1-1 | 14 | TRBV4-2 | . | CASSRLQGKAEAFF
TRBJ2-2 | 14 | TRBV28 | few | CASSLTGNTGELFF
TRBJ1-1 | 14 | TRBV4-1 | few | CASSHSGGRPEAFF
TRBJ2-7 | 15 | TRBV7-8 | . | CASSLESGSMYEQCF